The source of this TCR beta chain is a study of cytomegalovirus exposure and HLA in healthy donors. General study results and limits: Other equally common chains were less clonally expanded than HLA-associated TCR beta chains, a later analysis showed. Available immune exposure information was restricted to CMV serostatus only. In an earlier analysis, productive rearrangement rates for most beta V segments clustered near 87% or 30%.

V lost 5 bases and J 9 bases, leaving 11 bases between the germline ends. CDR1 and CDR2 from the germline V gene are DFQATT and SNEGSKA (reference sequence). This CDR3 region has 10 residues. Researchers ran the PCR with 60 Vbeta and 13 Jbeta primers. Repertoires were generated with immunoSEQ multiplex PCR, while TCRdb's copy carries only in-frame clones and drops some. This sample has about 150,000 clones, with 80% found just once. As for the donors, each was a healthy bone marrow donor. Details on this clone: Its matching antigen is unknown.

Sequencing used PBMCs. This sequence was found in a woman aged 40 to 50 in good health and CMV-seronegative. The chain joins TRBV20-1 to TRBJ2-7; a possible D gene is TRBD1 (6 bases). CDR3 coding DNA: TGCAGTGCTGGAAAGGACAGGCAGTACTTC. Translating it yields CSAGKDRQYF.